The 6 T cell receptor beta chains in this list originate from one sample, sequenced in a study of blood T cell repertoires in COVID-19. Generated by immunoSEQ multiplex PCR, the TCRdb table keeps only in-frame clones and is missing some. The data show more than 150,000 clones, more than 85% seen once. Sequencing was carried out using peripheral blood. Receptors originate from a man in his 60s with COVID-19, enrolled during active disease.

This clone was counted a single time. V is TRBV19 and J is TRBJ2-1; TRBD2 matches at 7 bases. With 5 bases clipped from V and 6 bases from J, the junction kept 7 bases outside the gene matches. From germline, CDR1 is LNHDA and CDR2 SQIVND (reference sequence). CDR3 length: 14 amino acids. The CDR3 DNA sequence: TGTGCCAGTAGTTCCGCCGGGACTATCAATGAGCAGTTCTTC. Amino acids: CASSSAGTINEQFF.

The rearrangement joins TRBV10-3 to TRBJ2-2, with D perhaps matching TRBD2 (6 bases). V was trimmed by 5 bases and J by 4 bases, leaving 8 bases between them. The CDR3 contains 13 residues. Germline V gene lookup returns CDR1 ENHRY and CDR2 SYGVKD. Here the CDR3 DNA reads TGTGCCATCAGTCCCGGGAGCACCGGGGAGCTGTTTTTT. Translated: CAISPGSTGELFF.

This chain uses TRBV7-2 with TRBJ2-1; D is perhaps TRBD1 (6 bases). The CDR3 runs 16 residues. V lost 2 bases to trimming and J lost 5 bases, with 16 bases between them. The germline CDR1 and CDR2 sequences are SGHTA and FQGNSA. Here the CDR3 DNA reads TGTGCCAGCAGCTTACAGGGGACAACCCCTAACAATGAGCAGTTCTTC. This sequence encodes CASSLQGTTPNNEQFF. The whole variable domain, remainder taken from reference TRBV7-2 and TRBJ2-1, is GAGVSQSPSNKVTEKGKDVELRCDPISGHTALYWYRQSLGQGLEFLIYFQGNSAPDKSGLPSDRFSAERTGGSVSTLTIQRTQQEDSAVYLCASSLQGTTPNNEQFFGPGTRLTVL.

The V call is TRBV11-2, the J call TRBJ1-6; D is undetermined. This CDR3 comprises 16 residues. The germline V gene encodes CDR1 SGHAT and CDR2 FQNNGV. Trimming pared 4 bases from V and 9 bases from J, leaving 19 bases between. The CDR3 is CASSSPRGPVGSPLHF. The CDR3 coding sequence is TGTGCCAGCAGCTCGCCCCGTGGGCCGGTGGGTTCACCCCTCCACTTT.

The chain combines TRBV6-6 with TRBJ1-3, with 7 nucleotides matching TRBD1. The CDR3 is made up of 15 amino acids. The germline CDR1 and CDR2 sequences are MNHNY and SVGAGI (reference sequence). With V trimmed by 2 bases and J by 3 bases, 4 bases remained unmatched. The CDR3 nucleotides are TGTGCCAGCAGTTACCCAGGACAGGTTGGAAACACCATATATTTT. Translated: CASSYPGQVGNTIYF.

This sequence joins TRBV25-1 and TRBJ1-4; the D gene is possibly TRBD1 (6 bases). Germline-derived CDR1 and CDR2 are MGHDK and SYGVNS. This CDR3 comprises 12 residues. V lost 8 bases to trimming and J lost 7 bases, with 11 bases between them. DNA of the CDR3: TGTGCCAGCTCACAGGGCGCTGAAAAACTGTTTTTT. Translating it yields CASSQGAEKLFF.